Following are 30 T cell receptor beta chains from one sample sequenced in a study of blood T cell repertoires in COVID-19. Sequencing used immunoSEQ multiplex PCR; TCRdb keeps in-frame clones, though not all of them. The profile shows around 130,000 clones, around 85% of them singletons. The sample consisted of peripheral blood. These receptors were taken from a woman in her fifties or sixties who had recovered from COVID-19.

This clone was seen only once. The chain carries TRBV19 and TRBJ1-2; D may be TRBD1 (6 bases). Trimming cost V 6 bases and J 2 bases, with 10 bases left between them. The CDR3 has 13 amino acids. Germline V lookup: CDR1 LNHDA, CDR2 SQIVND (reference sequence). CDR3 DNA sequence: TGTGCCAGTAGGCCTGGGGGCAACTATGGCTACACCTTC. Amino acid sequence: CASRPGGNYGYTF.

A few counts support this clone. The V call is TRBV28, the J call TRBJ1-3; D is possibly TRBD1 (5 bases). The CDR3 covers 15 residues. CDR1 MDHEN and CDR2 SYDVKM come from the germline V gene. The ends were cut back, 1 base at V and 9 bases at J, with 16 bases in the middle. The CDR3 DNA reads as TGTGCCAGCAGTTTATTCCCAGGGTCGGGGGGCACCATATATTTT. This codes for CASSLFPGSGGTIYF.

The CDR3 sequence is CASTGGQGRGPQHF. The CDR3 DNA follows: TGTGCCAGCACTGGGGGACAGGGGCGCGGACCCCAGCATTTT. This chain joins TRBV6-5 and TRBJ1-5, with TRBD1 matching over 10 bases. With 7 bases clipped from V and 10 bases from J, the junction kept 10 bases outside the gene matches. This CDR3 comprises 14 residues. CDR1 MNHEY and CDR2 SVGAGI come from the germline V gene.

This clone was observed a single time. Germline and junction disagree at one end, which may indicate a read error. The chain couples TRBV5-8 to TRBJ2-5; 10 bases are a match to TRBD2. This CDR3 comprises 15 residues. Looked up from germline, CDR1 is SGHTS and CDR2 is YDEGEE. CDR3 bases: TGTGCCAGCAGCCCCGTGGGGACTAGCGATGAGAACCAGTACTTC. Translated, it gives CASSPVGTSDENQYF.

The V gene is TRBV5-5, the J gene TRBJ2-7; 8 bases line up with TRBD2. The CDR3 covers 18 residues. CDR1 is SGHKS and CDR2 is YYEKEE in the germline V gene (reference sequence). J lost 2 bases, V lost 0 bases, and 13 bases had no gene match. The CDR3: CASSLEFGRAALTYEQYF. In DNA, the CDR3 is TGTGCCAGCAGCTTGGAGTTCGGGAGGGCTGCGCTCACCTACGAGCAGTACTTC.

This clone was found once. The chain has TRBV11-2 and TRBJ1-1; D is possibly TRBD1 (6 bases). V was cut by 5 bases and J by 4 bases, with 20 bases left in between. The germline V gene has CDR1 SGHAT and CDR2 FQNNGV. This CDR3 region has 16 residues. CDR3 loop: CASSPILSGVGTEAFF. The CDR3 bases are TGTGCCAGCAGCCCCATATTGTCAGGGGTGGGCACTGAAGCTTTCTTT.

CDR3 bases: TGTGCCAGCAGCCTGATGGGAGGCTCCTTTTATGGAGATACGCAGTATTTT. Translated, it gives CASSLMGGSFYGDTQYF. This rearrangement joins TRBV3-1 (or the pseudogene TRBV3-2) to TRBJ2-3, with D tentatively TRBD2 (6 bases). The CDR3 consists of 17 residues. Germline assignment: CDR1 LGHDT and CDR2 YNNKEL (reference sequence). The germline V and J ends were trimmed by 4 bases and 5 bases, with 22 bases remaining between them.

The chain has TRBV5-1 and TRBJ2-3, with D uncertain. Germline CDR1 reads SGHRS; CDR2 reads YFSETQ. The V and J ends lost 0 bases and 4 bases respectively, with 9 bases between them. This CDR3 has 14 residues. The CDR3 reads CASSLGGISDTQYF. The CDR3 coding sequence is TGCGCCAGCAGCTTGGGAGGTATCTCAGATACGCAGTATTTT.

The gene calls are TRBV2 and TRBJ2-1, with 8 nucleotides matching TRBD1. The V gene's germline CDR1 is SNHLY and CDR2 FYNNEI. The CDR3 extends over 14 amino acids. V trimming: 5 bases; J trimming: 7 bases; junction bases outside the gene matches: 7. The chain's CDR3 is CASSLTGVGNEQFF. For the CDR3, the DNA is TGTGCCAGCAGTTTGACAGGGGTGGGGAATGAGCAGTTCTTC.

The genes are TRBV18 and TRBJ2-7; D is possibly TRBD1 (6 bases). Germline values: CDR1 KGHSH, CDR2 LQKENI. There are 15 residues in the CDR3. Trimming took off 2 bases at V and 3 bases at J, with 14 bases between the two ends. The DNA for the CDR3 is TGTGCCAGCTCACCAAGACAGGCCCAAGGCTACGAGCAGTACTTC. Protein: CASSPRQAQGYEQYF.

Here the CDR3 reads CASSSRRGSYEQYF. In DNA form, the CDR3 reads TGTGCCAGCAGCTCCCGACGGGGTTCCTACGAGCAGTACTTC. The chain carries TRBV5-6 and TRBJ2-7; a possible D gene is TRBD2 (5 bases). The length of the CDR3 is 14 residues. In germline, CDR1 is SGHDT, CDR2 YYEEEE. The V and J ends lost 3 bases and 1 base respectively, with 11 bases between them.

The rearrangement joins TRBV27 to TRBJ1-6, with D unclear. V shed 5 bases and J shed 0 bases, with 11 bases lying between them. The CDR3 extends over 16 amino acids. The germline V gene has CDR1 MNHEY and CDR2 SMNVEV (reference sequence). The CDR3 here is CASSPEASSYNSPLHF. Written as DNA, the CDR3 is TGTGCCAGCAGTCCTGAGGCCAGCTCCTATAATTCACCCCTCCACTTT.

V and J are TRBV7-3 and TRBJ2-3; D is possibly TRBD2 (5 bases). V was trimmed by 4 bases and J by 6 bases, leaving 17 bases between them. This CDR3 has 15 residues. CDR1 and CDR2 from the germline V gene are SGHTA and FQGTGA. The CDR3 spells CASSSTASRGDTQYF. CDR3 DNA sequence: TGTGCCAGCAGCTCAACTGCCAGCAGAGGGGATACGCAGTATTTT.

V usage is TRBV6-2 or TRBV6-3 and J usage is TRBJ1-5; 7 positions match TRBD1. Germline V gene lookup returns CDR1 MNHEY and CDR2 SVGEGT. The CDR3 is 17 residues long. J lost 4 bases, V lost 0 bases, and 9 bases had no gene match. CDR3 DNA sequence: TGTGCCAGCAGTTACTCGCGAGACAGGGTGCCAAATCAGCCCCAGCATTTT. This encodes CASSYSRDRVPNQPQHF.

This clone was counted a few times. The genes are TRBV5-4 and TRBJ2-1; the D gene is possibly TRBD2 (5 bases). Trimming took 1 base from V and 0 from J, leaving 5 bases between them. The CDR3 spans 14 residues. CDR1 is SGHNT, CDR2 YYREEE, per germline (reference sequence). DNA of the CDR3: TGTGCCAGCAGCTTGACTAGCTCCTACAATGAGCAGTTCTTC. Protein product: CASSLTSSYNEQFF.

The V call is TRBV11-2, the J call TRBJ2-7, with 14 positions matching TRBD2. Germline CDR1 is SGHAT and CDR2 is FQNNGV. Unmatched junction bases numbered 10, after V lost 3 bases and J lost 3 bases. The length of the CDR3 is 18 residues. The CDR3 nucleotides are TGTGCCAGCAGCTTGACGACTAGCGGGAGGGCCTTTCTCTACGAGCAGTACTTC. Its translation: CASSLTTSGRAFLYEQYF.

The chain couples TRBV7-3 to TRBJ2-7; tentatively, D is TRBD2 (5 bases). This CDR3 is 14 amino acids long. Germline V CDR1 and CDR2: SGHTA, FQGTGA. V shed 5 bases and J shed 6 bases, with 17 bases lying between them. DNA of the CDR3: TGTGCCAGCAGCCTGGGTTCTCCCCGGGGCGAGCAGTACTTC. This translates into CASSLGSPRGEQYF.

J is TRBJ1-2 and V is TRBV7-2, with 8 bases matching TRBD1. Germline trimming cut 5 bases from V and 7 bases from J; bases unmatched to any gene: 6. In germline, CDR1 is SGHTA, CDR2 FQGNSA. This CDR3 region has 13 residues. The chain's CDR3 is CASSRGQGGGYTF. The CDR3 DNA follows: TGTGCCAGCAGCCGAGGACAGGGCGGTGGCTACACCTTC.

The sample holds one count of this clone. The chain recombines TRBV4-1 with TRBJ1-2; maybe TRBD1 (6 bases). The germline gives CDR1 MGHRA, CDR2 YSYEKL. CDR3 size: 15 residues. V was trimmed by 2 bases and J by 4 bases, leaving 14 bases between them. CDR3 DNA: TGCGCCAGCAGCCAACCTCGACAGGTGCGCTATGGCTACACCTTC. It translates to CASSQPRQVRYGYTF.

There are a few counts of this clone. The chain joins TRBV10-1 to TRBJ1-2; 8 nucleotides agree with TRBD1. The germline CDR1 and CDR2 sequences are WNHNN and SYGVQD (reference sequence). This CDR3 has 13 amino acids. V shed 10 bases and J 8 bases; nucleotides not matched to a gene: 12. The CDR3 DNA sequence: TGCGCCACTAGACCGGGACAGGCATTCGGCTACACCTTC. Amino acids: CATRPGQAFGYTF.

V and J are TRBV6-2 or TRBV6-3 and TRBJ2-7; 9 bases align to TRBD2. The CDR3 has 16 residues. With 0 bases clipped from V and 1 base from J, the junction kept 4 bases outside the gene matches. CDR1 MNHEY and CDR2 SVGEGT come from the germline V gene. CDR3 amino acids: CASSYSRREGSYEQYF. CDR3 bases: TGTGCCAGCAGTTACTCGAGGCGGGAGGGATCCTACGAGCAGTACTTC.

The genes are TRBV6-2 or TRBV6-3 and TRBJ2-3; 9 bases align to TRBD2. The germline CDR1 and CDR2 sequences are MNHEY and SVGEGT. CDR3 length: 14 residues. V was pared by 5 bases and J by 11 bases, with 11 bases of the junction left unmatched. CDR3 sequence: CASSDPGLARLQYF. CDR3 nucleotides: TGTGCCAGCAGTGACCCGGGACTAGCTCGATTGCAGTATTTT.

CDR3 nucleotides: TGTGCCAGCAGCCTTACTAGCGGGGGACCCTACGAGCAGTACTTC. Protein product: CASSLTSGGPYEQYF. The V and J genes are TRBV7-6 and TRBJ2-7, with 11 bases lining up with TRBD2. Germline trimming cut 5 bases from V and 2 bases from J; bases unmatched to any gene: 5. The CDR3 is 15 amino acids. CDR1 SGHVS and CDR2 FNYEAQ come from the germline V gene.

The V gene is TRBV11-2, the J gene TRBJ2-7, with TRBD2 matching 8 bases. With 1 base clipped from V and 0 bases from J, the junction kept 2 bases outside the gene matches. The CDR3 is 15 amino acids. Germline V CDR1 and CDR2: SGHAT, FQNNGV. This CDR3 reads CASSLVLAVSYEQYF. CDR3 DNA: TGTGCCAGCAGCTTAGTACTAGCGGTCTCCTACGAGCAGTACTTC.

The rearrangement links TRBV9 to TRBJ2-1; D ambiguous. The CDR3 spans 14 residues. The V gene's germline CDR1 is SGDLS and CDR2 YYNGEE. Trimming removed 0 bases from V and 5 bases from J, with 9 bases in between. CDR3 nucleotide sequence: TGTGCCAGCAGCGTAGCTACAGCTAACAATGAGCAGTTCTTC. Residues: CASSVATANNEQFF.

The count of this clone is one. The V call is TRBV20-1, the J call TRBJ2-3; TRBD2 matches at 11 bases. J lost 4 bases, V lost 3 bases, and 6 bases had no gene match. This CDR3 has 15 amino acids. In germline, CDR1 is DFQATT, CDR2 SNEGSKA (reference sequence). The chain's CDR3 is CSASRLAGSPDTQYF. CDR3 in DNA: TGCAGTGCTAGTAGACTAGCGGGATCACCAGATACGCAGTATTTT.

The rearrangement uses TRBV11-2 and TRBJ2-3; 7 nucleotides agree with TRBD2. From germline, CDR1 is SGHAT and CDR2 FQNNGV. This CDR3 is built from 14 residues. V trimming: 5 bases; J trimming: 2 bases; junction bases outside the gene matches: 4. The CDR3 nucleotides read TGTGCCAGCAGCCGGGGGGTTTCCACAGATACGCAGTATTTT. The encoded protein is CASSRGVSTDTQYF. Full variable domain (outside the CDR3, taken from reference TRBV11-2 and TRBJ2-3): EAGVAQSPRYKIIEKRQSVAFWCNPISGHATLYWYQQILGQGPKLLIQFQNNGVVDDSQLPKDRFSAERLKGVDSTLKIQPAKLEDSAVYLCASSRGVSTDTQYFGPGTRLTVL.

The J gene is TRBJ2-4, the V gene TRBV5-5; 7 nucleotides match TRBD1. J gave up 5 bases and V 8 bases, and 10 bases lay outside the gene matches. From germline, CDR1 is SGHKS and CDR2 YYEKEE (reference sequence). CDR3 length: 14 amino acids. Here the CDR3 DNA reads TGTGCCAGTTCACGAGTCGGGACAGAAAACATTCAGTACTTC. This translates into CASSRVGTENIQYF.

This clone was seen a handful of times. V gene TRBV6-2 or TRBV6-3 combines with J gene TRBJ1-5; D unresolved. CDR3 size: 14 residues. Trimming cost V 2 bases and J 2 bases, with 7 bases left between them. Germline V CDR1 and CDR2: MNHEY, SVGEGT. The DNA of the CDR3 is TGTGCCAGCAGTTACCTGGCAGGCAATCAGCCCCAGCATTTT. This codes for CASSYLAGNQPQHF.

The chain links TRBV10-3 to TRBJ1-6, with a tentative D call TRBD1 (6 bases). Germline V lookup: CDR1 ENHRY, CDR2 SYGVKD. V lost 2 bases, J lost 7 bases, and 9 bases lay in between. The CDR3 contains 14 residues. In DNA, the CDR3 is TGTGCCATCAGTGAGGGCAGGGGAAATTCACCCCTCCACTTT. It translates to CAISEGRGNSPLHF.